This TCR beta chain was recorded in a study of blood T cell repertoires in COVID-19. Study information: Some COVID-19 samples were acute and others convalescent; all came from the United States, Italy and Spain.

CDR3 length: 15 amino acids. The germline V and J ends were trimmed by 0 bases and 0 bases, with 9 bases remaining between them. Looked up from germline, CDR1 is SGDLS and CDR2 is YYNGEE. Participant age was roughly 18 to 90 years, and participants resided in about 25 US areas. Cohorts were assigned according to the clinical history that participants reported. This table comes from immunoSEQ multiplex PCR, and its TCRdb copy is limited to in-frame clones, with some not included. Of 200,000 to 300,000 clones detected, more than 75% appear once; the ten largest clones hold roughly 2.6%. This TCR came from a young woman who had recovered from COVID-19. The chain recombines TRBV9 with TRBJ1-2, with D possibly TRBD1 on 6 matching bases. Specimen: PBMCs or T cells enriched from blood (not recorded which). The CDR3 loop reads CASSVGQVANYGYTF. CDR3 in DNA: TGTGCCAGCAGCGTAGGACAGGTAGCTAACTATGGCTACACCTTC.